This T cell receptor beta chain came from a study of CD8+ T cells in alopecia areata. V lost 5 bases to trimming and J lost 3 bases, with 9 bases between them. The germline V gene has CDR1 SQVTM and CDR2 ANQGSEA. The CDR3 extends over 12 amino acids. Reverse transcription of extracted RNA yielded cDNA, which provided the sequencing template. The protocol was immunoSEQ multiplex PCR, while the TCRdb copy is restricted to in-frame clones and leaves out a portion. The table records some 82,000 clones, just over 50% of them present only once. About this clone itself: What it binds is unknown.

General study results and limits: Higher clonality was seen in lesional scalp than in normal scalp, especially in alopecia totalis/universalis. Sequences from scalp samples also cover resident alphabeta T cells of normal skin.

It was from alopecia areata patients that lesional scalp punch biopsies and peripheral blood were collected. The chain links TRBV29-1 to TRBJ2-3, with D unresolved. Sequencing used NKG2D-high CD8+ T cells sorted from blood. This sequence was found in a human donor with alopecia areata. CDR3 in DNA: TGCAGCGTTTATAGGGAAACAGATACGCAGTATTTT. Amino acid sequence: CSVYRETDTQYF.